This record looks at one T cell receptor beta chain sequence and its context. This clonotype was observed at least ten times. Its antigen is currently not known. No much larger clonotype is one base removed from it; base qualities were not supplied. The library was generated by RT-PCR. For sequencing, an Illumina HiSeq 2500 was employed. TCRdb cleaned the public reads at Q25 with fastp, built clones with MiXCR and kept in-frame beta chains. Every distinct CDR3 protein forms one entry, paired with its most common genes and DNA. Within this sample are around 500,000 distinct CDR3 sequences, with about a tenth of them counted one time only. 12% of the sample comes from the top ten. The sample originates from a study of response to subunit inactivated influenza vaccine (dated by TCRdb to between 2017 and 2018). For context, the study as a whole: The study used deep quantitative T cell receptor repertoire profiling to track responses to a trivalent subunit inactivated influenza vaccine. The paper's findings and limits, for the study overall: It was suggested by the authors that each seasonal influenza vaccination may recruit only a limited number of new T cells.

The sample's time point label, in plain terms: approximately 40 days after influenza vaccine administration. From cysteine to phenylalanine, the CDR3 is 15 amino acids long. Only the CDR3 DNA is retained, 45 bases long and in frame from the first base. Relative to germline, V is 8 bases shorter and J is 0 bases shorter, with 14 bases between their ends. Per the germline V gene (reference sequence), LNHNV is the CDR1 and YYDKDF is the CDR2. This TCR came from a man aged 50 or older who received an inactivated influenza vaccine. Donor details come from another sample of the same person, matched by shared clones. Here the sequenced sample was PBMCs from blood, taken about 40 days after vaccination. Here the chain combines TRBV15 and TRBJ1-5; matching of 5 bases hints at TRBD1 as the D gene. In nucleotide form, the sequence is TGTGCCACCGGGTCCCAGGGTTATAGCAATCAGCCCCAGCATTTT. This sequence encodes CATGSQGYSNQPQHF.